These 30 T cell receptor beta chains share one sample of origin, sequenced in a study of T cell responses to AZD1222 COVID-19 vaccine. Sequenced by immunoSEQ multiplex PCR; TCRdb stores in-frame clones only, minus some. The top ten hold approximately 5% of the sample, which has 85,000 to 95,000 clones, 75% to 90% seen once. The sequencing here drew on peripheral blood, taken 28 days after the second AZD1222 dose. The receptors originated from an adult who received the AZD1222 COVID-19 vaccine.

In its sample, this clone was seen once. The chain uses TRBV19 and TRBJ2-3; TRBD1 matches 9 bases. V dropped 6 bases and J dropped 0; count of bases not matched to a gene: 10. Germline CDR1 is LNHDA and CDR2 is SQIVND (reference sequence). CDR3 size: 17 residues. In nucleotides, the CDR3 is TGTGCCAGTAGCCCAGACAGGGGGGGATCGAGCACAGATACGCAGTATTTT. Its protein is CASSPDRGGSSTDTQYF.

The V gene is TRBV6-5, the J gene TRBJ2-7; D possibly corresponds to TRBD2 (6 bases). The germline CDR1 and CDR2 sequences are MNHEY and SVGAGI. The CDR3 has 15 residues. The germline V and J ends were trimmed by 7 bases and 0 bases, with 16 bases remaining between them. The CDR3 sequence is CASISSGTGSYEQYF. CDR3 bases: TGTGCCAGCATCTCTTCCGGGACTGGCTCCTACGAGCAGTACTTC.

V usage is TRBV6-5 and J usage is TRBJ2-3; D may be TRBD2 (6 bases). V lost 2 bases to trimming and J lost 0 bases, with 9 bases between them. Germline V gene lookup returns CDR1 MNHEY and CDR2 SVGAGI. This CDR3 has 15 amino acids. Written as DNA, the CDR3 is TGTGCCAGCAGTTACGGCGGGACTAGCACAGATACGCAGTATTTT. Translating gives CASSYGGTSTDTQYF.

The V gene is TRBV3-1 (or the pseudogene TRBV3-2), the J gene TRBJ1-1, with 7 bases matching TRBD1. The CDR3 length is 15 residues. Looked up from germline, CDR1 is LGHDT and CDR2 is YNNKEL (reference sequence). The ends lost 3 bases at V and 6 bases at J; junction bases unmatched: 10. The CDR3 is CASSQLTGAGAEAFF. In DNA, the CDR3 is TGTGCCAGCAGCCAGCTAACAGGGGCTGGGGCTGAAGCTTTCTTT.

The chain joins TRBV2 to TRBJ1-2; TRBD1 is a possible D gene (6 bases). V was shortened by 8 bases and J by 5 bases, with 12 bases between the two germline ends. CDR1 is SNHLY, CDR2 FYNNEI, per germline. There are 12 residues in the CDR3. Written as DNA, the CDR3 is TGTGCCAGCCGGCCAGGGGAGTATGGCTACACCTTC. Translation gives CASRPGEYGYTF.

The genes are TRBV7-6 and TRBJ1-5; the D is unclear. The ends were cut back, 5 bases at V and 3 bases at J, with 8 bases in the middle. Germline V CDR1 and CDR2: SGHVS, FNYEAQ. CDR3 length equals 13 residues. The CDR3 loop reads CASSPSFNQPQHF. CDR3 coding DNA: TGTGCCAGCAGCCCCTCCTTCAATCAGCCCCAGCATTTT.

This chain joins TRBV30 and TRBJ1-4, with D uncertain. Trimming took off 1 base at V and 8 bases at J, with 5 bases between the two ends. Germline CDR1 and CDR2: GTSNPN and SVGIG (reference sequence). The CDR3 contains 11 residues. The CDR3 loop is CAWSASEKLFF. CDR3 in DNA: TGTGCCTGGAGTGCCTCAGAAAAACTGTTTTTT. Based on the CDR3 plus reference TRBV30 and TRBJ1-4, the full variable domain is SQTIHQWPATLVQPVGSPLSLECTVEGTSNPNLYWYRQAAGRGLQLLFYSVGIGQISSEVPQNLSASRPQDRQFILSSKKLLLSDSGFYLCAWSASEKLFFGSGTQLSVL.

This chain connects TRBV16 to TRBJ1-6; 9 positions match TRBD1. The CDR3 is 14 amino acids. V gave up 6 bases and J gave up 5 bases; unmatched junction bases: 2. CDR1 is KGHSY, CDR2 FQNENV, per germline. The CDR3 here is CASSRDRDNSPLHF. As DNA, the CDR3 is TGTGCCAGCAGTCGGGACAGGGATAATTCACCCCTCCACTTT.

This clone was picked up one time. The genes are TRBV7-9 and TRBJ2-7, with a tentative D call TRBD1 (5 bases). Trimming shortened V by 2 bases and J by 2 bases, and 10 bases separated the two germline ends. From germline, CDR1 is SEHNR and CDR2 FQNEAQ (reference sequence). CDR3 size: 14 residues. The CDR3, as DNA: TGTGCCAGCAGCTTACAGGGAAATCCCTACGAGCAGTACTTC. Its protein product is CASSLQGNPYEQYF.

The chain is built from TRBV12-5 and TRBJ1-1; D is possibly TRBD1 (6 bases). The CDR3 sequence is 17 residues long. The germline gives CDR1 LGHNT, CDR2 FRNRAP. The ends were cut back, 3 bases at V and 1 base at J, with 18 bases in the middle. The CDR3 sequence: CASGFSTWTAGNTEAFF. In DNA, the CDR3 is TGTGCTAGTGGTTTCTCGACCTGGACAGCAGGGAACACTGAAGCTTTCTTT.

V is TRBV11-2 and J is TRBJ2-4, with 9 bases fitting TRBD1. CDR1 is SGHAT, CDR2 FQNNGV, per germline. The CDR3 contains 14 residues. The V segment lost 5 bases and the J segment 3 bases; nucleotides outside the gene matches: 2. CDR3 protein: CASSPTGGKNIQYF. The DNA of the CDR3 is TGTGCCAGCAGCCCGACAGGGGGCAAAAACATTCAGTACTTC.

The chain links TRBV28 to TRBJ2-5, with a tentative D call TRBD2 (6 bases). V was trimmed by 2 bases and J by 3 bases, leaving 13 bases between them. There are 15 residues in the CDR3. Germline CDR1 reads MDHEN; CDR2 reads SYDVKM. The CDR3 DNA reads TGTGCCAGCAGTTTAGTAGCCACGGGGGAAGAGACCCAGTACTTC. Translation gives CASSLVATGEETQYF.

The V call is TRBV5-8, the J call TRBJ1-2, with 9 bases matching TRBD1. V was pared by 5 bases and J by 7 bases, with 6 bases of the junction left unmatched. CDR3 length: 13 amino acids. The V gene's germline CDR1 is SGHTS and CDR2 YDEGEE. CDR3: CASSRGQGSGYTF. The CDR3 bases are TGTGCCAGCAGTCGAGGACAGGGGTCTGGCTACACCTTC.

V gene TRBV19 combines with J gene TRBJ1-5; D is uncertain. V lost 5 bases to trimming and J lost 0 bases, with 11 bases between them. The germline gives CDR1 LNHDA, CDR2 SQIVND (reference sequence). The CDR3 runs to 15 residues. The CDR3: CASSVVLISNQPQHF. Written as DNA, the CDR3 is TGTGCCAGTAGTGTGGTCCTTATTAGCAATCAGCCCCAGCATTTT.

This chain joins TRBV4-2 and TRBJ1-1; 11 bases align to TRBD1. The J segment lost 3 bases and the V segment lost 7 bases, leaving 13 bases of the junction unmatched. The CDR3 loop spans 17 amino acids. Germline values: CDR1 LGHNA, CDR2 YNFKEQ. Here the CDR3 reads CASNPDRGQGSDTEAFF. The CDR3 DNA reads as TGTGCCAGCAACCCGGACAGGGGGCAGGGGTCGGACACTGAAGCTTTCTTT.

The rearrangement links TRBV5-1 to TRBJ1-2; possible D gene TRBD1, 5 bases. Germline V CDR1 and CDR2: SGHRS, YFSETQ. The CDR3 is 13 amino acids. Trimming stripped 3 bases from V and 4 bases from J, with 10 bases between. The CDR3 reads CASSSGTAYGYTF. In DNA form, the CDR3 reads TGCGCCAGCAGCTCCGGGACGGCCTATGGCTACACCTTC. The variable domain in full, with the rest retrieved from reference TRBV5-1 and TRBJ1-2, is KAGVTQTPRYLIKTRGQQVTLSCSPISGHRSVSWYQQTPGQGLQFLFEYFSETQRNKGNFPGRFSGRQFSNSRSEMNVSTLELGDSALYLCASSSGTAYGYTFGSGTRLTVV.

CDR3 sequence reads: CASSFRGSTGNTIYF. For the CDR3, the DNA is TGTGCCAGCAGTTTCAGGGGTTCAACTGGAAACACCATATATTTT. This rearrangement joins TRBV28 to TRBJ1-3; D may be TRBD1 (6 bases). The CDR3 spans 15 residues. V lost 3 bases and J lost 2, with 11 bases in between. CDR1 is MDHEN and CDR2 is SYDVKM in the germline V gene.

J is TRBJ1-4 and V is TRBV7-8, with 9 bases that match TRBD1. V lost 5 bases to trimming and J lost 12 bases; unmatched junction nucleotides: 10. CDR1 is SGHVS, CDR2 FQNEAQ, per germline. The CDR3 has 14 residues. The CDR3 DNA reads TGTGCCAGCAGCCCACTGACAGGGGGAAAGGAACTGTTTTTT. The encoded protein is CASSPLTGGKELFF.

The CDR3 DNA follows: TGTGCCAGCAGTGGCCTGACAGGTCGACGAATGAACACTGAAGCTTTCTTT. This gives the protein CASSGLTGRRMNTEAFF. The gene calls are TRBV27 and TRBJ1-1; the D gene is possibly TRBD1 (6 bases). V was shortened by 5 bases and J by 0 bases, with 19 bases between the two germline ends. CDR3 size: 17 residues. Germline V gene sequence: CDR1 MNHEY, CDR2 SMNVEV (reference sequence).

The CDR3 bases are TGCGCCAGCAAATCTAGTTACGAGCAGTACTTC. Translation gives CASKSSYEQYF. This chain links TRBV5-1 with TRBJ2-7; D is unresolved. Germline assignment: CDR1 SGHRS and CDR2 YFSETQ. V lost 6 bases and J lost 4, with 8 bases in between. The CDR3 consists of 11 residues. Variable domain in full (rest from reference TRBV5-1 and TRBJ2-7): KAGVTQTPRYLIKTRGQQVTLSCSPISGHRSVSWYQQTPGQGLQFLFEYFSETQRNKGNFPGRFSGRQFSNSRSEMNVSTLELGDSALYLCASKSSYEQYFGPGTRLTVT.

V is TRBV2 and J is TRBJ1-5; D unresolved. The V and J ends lost 2 bases and 5 bases respectively, with 7 bases between them. The germline gives CDR1 SNHLY, CDR2 FYNNEI. This CDR3 has 13 residues. This chain's CDR3 is CASSENIYQPQHF. CDR3 coding DNA: TGTGCCAGCAGTGAAAACATTTATCAGCCCCAGCATTTT.

J is TRBJ2-7 and V is TRBV11-3; D call uncertain. CDR1 and CDR2 (germline): SGHNT, YENEEA. Between the trimmed V and J ends, which lost 5 bases and 4 bases, there was a span of 12 bases. CDR3 length: 13 residues. CDR3 bases: TGTGCCAGCAGCCGTGAGGCCTTGTACGAGCAGTACTTC. Translated, it gives CASSREALYEQYF.

This rearrangement joins TRBV30 to TRBJ2-7, with 10 bases that match TRBD2. Germline CDR1 and CDR2: GTSNPN and SVGIG (reference sequence). V dropped 4 bases and J dropped 2; count of bases not matched to a gene: 11. The CDR3 spans 16 residues. CDR3 bases: TGTGCCTGGACCATTAGAAGGACTAGCGGAACCTACGAGCAGTACTTC. It encodes CAWTIRRTSGTYEQYF.

The chain recombines TRBV5-1 with TRBJ2-3; 11 nucleotides agree with TRBD1. Germline V gene lookup returns CDR1 SGHRS and CDR2 YFSETQ. J lost 6 bases, V lost 3 bases, and 6 bases had no gene match. CDR3 length: 15 residues. Here the CDR3 reads CASSWLGTGGDTQYF. The CDR3 DNA reads as TGCGCCAGCAGCTGGCTAGGGACAGGGGGGGATACGCAGTATTTT.

The chain recombines TRBV5-1 with TRBJ1-2; D gene unclear. This CDR3 has 13 amino acids. Germline V gene lookup returns CDR1 SGHRS and CDR2 YFSETQ. Trimming cost V 0 bases and J 8 bases, with 11 bases left between them. CDR3 bases: TGCGCCAGCAGCTTGGCGACATCGTCCGGCTACACCTTC. Residues: CASSLATSSGYTF. Together with reference TRBV5-1 and TRBJ1-2, the CDR3 gives the full variable domain: KAGVTQTPRYLIKTRGQQVTLSCSPISGHRSVSWYQQTPGQGLQFLFEYFSETQRNKGNFPGRFSGRQFSNSRSEMNVSTLELGDSALYLCASSLATSSGYTFGSGTRLTVV.

There are a few counts of this clone. This chain's CDR3 is CANAGALYNEQFF. In DNA, the CDR3 is TGTGCCAACGCAGGGGCCCTCTACAATGAGCAGTTCTTC. The chain is built from TRBV10-3 and TRBJ2-1; D perhaps matches TRBD1 (6 bases). This CDR3 spans 13 amino acids. Germline values: CDR1 ENHRY, CDR2 SYGVKD. The V end was cut by 10 bases, the J end by 3 bases, with 13 bases between.

J is TRBJ1-2 and V is TRBV30, with no clear D. CDR3 length: 14 amino acids. The V and J ends lost 3 bases and 0 bases respectively, with 11 bases between them. Germline CDR1 GTSNPN, CDR2 SVGIG (reference sequence). CDR3 nucleotide sequence: TGTGCCTGGAGCATAGGAAATTCTAACTATGGCTACACCTTC. Translation: CAWSIGNSNYGYTF.

This chain joins TRBV7-2 and TRBJ2-1; maybe TRBD1 (7 bases). This CDR3 spans 16 amino acids. With 1 base removed from V and 2 bases from J, the gap between germline ends came to 12 bases. The germline V gene encodes CDR1 SGHTA and CDR2 FQGNSA. The CDR3 spells CASSLVAGGTYNEQFF. For the CDR3, the DNA is TGTGCCAGCAGCTTAGTCGCAGGGGGGACCTACAATGAGCAGTTCTTC.

V usage is TRBV6-5 and J usage is TRBJ2-7; 10 bases are a match to TRBD2. Germline lookup yields CDR1 MNHEY and CDR2 SVGAGI. V lost 2 bases and J lost 6; bases outside the gene matches: 7. The length of the CDR3 is 15 residues. CDR3 DNA: TGTGCCAGCAGTTACAGCGGGGGGGCGGGAGGCGAGCAGTACTTC. Protein product: CASSYSGGAGGEQYF.

The genes are TRBV6-5 and TRBJ1-1; D remains unclear. Trimming took 8 bases from V and 4 from J, leaving 20 bases between them. Germline V gives CDR1 MNHEY, CDR2 SVGAGI. The CDR3 totals 15 residues. DNA of the CDR3: TGTGCCAGCCGTCTCGAGTCTTCGGTATTCACTGAAGCTTTCTTT. This gives the protein CASRLESSVFTEAFF.